The 27 T cell receptor beta chains presented below share a single source sample, sequenced in a study of T cells in Graves' hyperthyroidism and ophthalmopathy. Researchers took RNA transcripts and amplified the TCR beta CDR3 regions from them. A first-round RT-PCR of the TCR CDR3 used the HTBI primer set. Using its own MiXCR run on the multiplex PCR reads, TCRdb lists one record per CDR3 protein. This table has approximately 510,000 distinct CDR3 sequences, around 43% appearing once. The specimen sequenced was peripheral blood or thyroid tissue (not recorded which). All receptors come from an adult woman with Graves' disease, either hyperthyroidism or ophthalmopathy (not recorded which).

Comments on this clonotype: Since the CDR3 does not end with the conserved phenylalanine or tryptophan, this likely comes from a read error. The limits of the CDR3 on the DNA are not certain, so only TCRdb's listed CDR3 is given. The genes are TRBV19 and TRBJ2-1; TRBD2 is the table's D call and was not checked against the DNA. With termini counted, the CDR3 has 8 amino acids. CDR1 LNHDA and CDR2 SQIVND come from the germline V gene (reference sequence). The CDR3: CASSILAG.

This clonotype was seen a few times. The genes are TRBV4-1 and TRBJ2-7; 8 bases match TRBD2. CDR1 is MGHRA and CDR2 is YSYEKL in the germline V gene. V lost 1 base to trimming and J lost 5 bases; unmatched junction nucleotides: 13. This CDR3 contains 17 residues. DNA of the CDR3: TGCGCCAGCAGCCAAGCGGGGTCGGGAGGGCCTTTCAACGAGCAGTACTTC. Amino acid sequence: CASSQAGSGGPFNEQYF.

V and J are TRBV24-1 and TRBJ1-1; a possible D gene is TRBD1 (5 bases). CDR1 is KGHDR and CDR2 is SFDVKD in the germline V gene. The CDR3 has 11 residues. V was shortened by 7 bases and J by 7 bases, with 9 bases between the two germline ends. CDR3 protein: CATRRGDEAFF. Written as DNA, the CDR3 is TGTGCCACCAGGAGGGGAGATGAAGCTTTCTTT.

Note on this clonotype: A much bigger clone sits one base away, suggesting this may be a read error. A read error is likely, as this CDR3 ends without the conserved phenylalanine or tryptophan. The chain couples TRBV10-3 to TRBJ1-1; D unclear. The V and J ends lost 4 bases and 5 bases respectively, with 11 bases between them. The V gene's germline CDR1 is ENHRY and CDR2 SYGVKD. The CDR3 runs 13 residues. The CDR3 DNA reads TGTGCCATCAGTGCCCAAAGGGAAACTGAAGCTTTCCTT. It codes for CAISAQRETEAFL.

This clonotype was picked up many times. The chain combines TRBV4-1 with TRBJ1-2, with unresolved D. CDR1 is MGHRA and CDR2 is YSYEKL in the germline V gene. Trimming took 0 bases from V and 8 from J, leaving 10 bases between them. CDR3 length: 13 residues. The CDR3 loop is CASSQESGGGYTF. For the CDR3, the DNA is TGCGCCAGCAGCCAAGAGTCCGGTGGAGGCTACACCTTC.

In this sample, this clonotype turned up a few times. The chain has TRBV29-1 and TRBJ2-5; no definite D call. Germline assignment: CDR1 SQVTM and CDR2 ANQGSEA. The CDR3 contains 12 residues. Here the CDR3 reads CSSSRRGETQYF. CDR3 sequence (DNA): TGCAGTTCTTCTCGACGTGGAGAGACCCAGTACTTC. The full variable domain, rest sourced from reference TRBV29-1 and TRBJ2-5, is SAVISQKPSRDICQRGTSLTIQCQVDSQVTMMFWYRQQPGQSLTLIATANQGSEATYESGFVIDKFPISRPNLTFSTLTVSNMSPEDSSIYLCSSSRRGETQYFGPGTRLLVL.

The sample holds many counts of this clonotype. The chain is built from TRBV10-3 and TRBJ2-7; 7 nucleotides agree with TRBD1. V trimming: 6 bases; J trimming: 3 bases; junction bases outside the gene matches: 8. CDR3 length equals 14 residues. Germline lookup yields CDR1 ENHRY and CDR2 SYGVKD. The CDR3 reads CAISATGTVYEQYF. The CDR3 nucleotides read TGTGCCATCAGCGCCACCGGGACAGTCTACGAGCAGTACTTC.

This chain links TRBV9 with TRBJ2-2; 8 nucleotides match TRBD1. Germline values: CDR1 SGDLS, CDR2 YYNGEE. Trimming took 1 base from V and 7 from J; bases not matched to a gene: 6. This CDR3 contains 15 residues. The CDR3 loop is CASSVQGALDGELFF. The CDR3 DNA reads as TGTGCCAGCAGCGTACAGGGGGCCCTGGACGGGGAGCTGTTTTTT. Together with reference TRBV9 and TRBJ2-2, the CDR3 gives the full variable domain: DSGVTQTPKHLITATGQRVTLRCSPRSGDLSVYWYQQSLDQGLQFLIQYYNGEERAKGNILERFSAQQFPDLHSELNLSSLELGDSALYFCASSVQGALDGELFFGEGSRLTVL.

A few counts support this clonotype. V gene TRBV4-1 combines with J gene TRBJ2-7; D remains unclear. The germline V gene encodes CDR1 MGHRA and CDR2 YSYEKL. V lost 0 bases to trimming and J lost 3 bases, with 12 bases between them. The CDR3 contains 15 residues. CDR3 coding DNA: TGCGCCAGCAGCCAAGAAACACGAGTGTTCTACGAGCAGTACTTC. It encodes CASSQETRVFYEQYF.

This chain joins TRBV29-1 and TRBJ1-2, with D hard to call. Germline V lookup: CDR1 SQVTM, CDR2 ANQGSEA. Between the trimmed V and J ends, which lost 8 bases and 5 bases, there was a span of 15 bases. The CDR3 totals 12 residues. CDR3 protein: CSIGEPVYGYTF. DNA of the CDR3: TGCAGCATCGGAGAGCCAGTATATGGCTACACCTTC. Full variable domain (missing parts from reference TRBV29-1 and TRBJ1-2): SAVISQKPSRDICQRGTSLTIQCQVDSQVTMMFWYRQQPGQSLTLIATANQGSEATYESGFVIDKFPISRPNLTFSTLTVSNMSPEDSSIYLCSIGEPVYGYTFGSGTRLTVV.

This clonotype was counted ten times or more. CDR3 bases: TGCAGCGTCGGGGAGGCAGAGACCCAGTACTTC. This sequence encodes CSVGEAETQYF. The V and J genes are TRBV29-1 and TRBJ2-5, with D perhaps TRBD2 (6 bases). CDR1 and CDR2 (germline): SQVTM, ANQGSEA. V shed 6 bases and J shed 4 bases, with 9 bases lying between them. The CDR3 is made up of 11 amino acids. Variable domain in full (rest from reference TRBV29-1 and TRBJ2-5): SAVISQKPSRDICQRGTSLTIQCQVDSQVTMMFWYRQQPGQSLTLIATANQGSEATYESGFVIDKFPISRPNLTFSTLTVSNMSPEDSSIYLCSVGEAETQYFGPGTRLLVL.

The chain is built from TRBV7-2 and TRBJ1-1, with D perhaps TRBD1 (5 bases). Germline CDR1 is SGHTA and CDR2 is FQGNSA. The CDR3 runs 14 residues. Trimming took 6 bases from V and 1 from J, leaving 12 bases between them. In DNA, the CDR3 is TGTGCCAGCAGTCGTGGGGGGAGGAACACTGAAGCTTTCTTT. Its protein is CASSRGGRNTEAFF. Full variable domain (remainder filled in from reference TRBV7-2 and TRBJ1-1): GAGVSQSPSNKVTEKGKDVELRCDPISGHTALYWYRQSLGQGLEFLIYFQGNSAPDKSGLPSDRFSAERTGGSVSTLTIQRTQQEDSAVYLCASSRGGRNTEAFFGQGTRLTVV.

The chain employs TRBV2 and TRBJ2-7; D is possibly TRBD2 (6 bases). Germline-derived CDR1 and CDR2 are SNHLY and FYNNEI. V gave up 3 bases and J gave up 7 bases, with 16 bases separating them. The CDR3 consists of 14 residues. The CDR3 loop reads CASSEASEVGEQYF. CDR3 sequence (DNA): TGTGCCAGCAGTGAGGCTAGCGAGGTGGGTGAGCAGTACTTC.

V usage is TRBV25-1 and J usage is TRBJ2-1, with 10 bases that match TRBD2. CDR3 length: 16 amino acids. The V and J ends lost 0 bases and 3 bases, in that order; junction bases with no gene match: 2. Germline assignment: CDR1 MGHDK and CDR2 SYGVNS. CDR3 amino acids: CASSEYRLAGYNEQFF. The DNA of the CDR3 is TGTGCCAGCAGTGAATATCGACTAGCGGGCTACAATGAGCAGTTCTTC.

Points on this clonotype: This clone may be a read error of a much larger clone one base away. The chain joins TRBV29-1 to TRBJ1-5; D not resolved. This CDR3 is built from 13 residues. CDR1 SQVTM and CDR2 ANQGSEA come from the germline V gene. CDR3 bases: TGCAGCGTTGGTTTCGGTGGCAATCCGCCCCAGCATTTT. Amino acid sequence: CSVGFGGNPPQHF.

This sequence joins TRBV5-4 and TRBJ1-6; D call uncertain. This CDR3 spans 16 amino acids. CDR1 and CDR2 from the germline V gene are SGHNT and YYREEE (reference sequence). Trimming left V 1 base short and J 9 bases short, with 17 bases between. The CDR3 protein is CASSLNEYGLSSPLHF. The CDR3 DNA reads as TGTGCCAGCAGCTTGAACGAGTATGGGCTAAGTTCACCCCTCCACTTT. The full variable domain, rest sourced from reference TRBV5-4 and TRBJ1-6, is ETGVTQSPTHLIKTRGQQVTLRCSSQSGHNTVSWYQQALGQGPQFIFQYYREEENGRGNFPPRFSGLQFPNYSSELNVNALELDDSALYLCASSLNEYGLSSPLHFGNGTRLTVT.

This clonotype has only a few counts. V is TRBV15 and J is TRBJ1-6; TRBD1 agrees at 10 bases. The CDR3 runs to 15 residues. CDR1 is LNHNV, CDR2 YYDKDF, per germline (reference sequence). The junction had 5 bases not matched to a gene; V was cut back by 3 bases and J by 9 bases. CDR3 nucleotides: TGTGCCACCAGCAGGGGGACAGGGGAAGGTTCACCCCTCCACTTT. Translating it yields CATSRGTGEGSPLHF.

This chain joins TRBV9 and TRBJ1-2; TRBD1 is a possible D gene (5 bases). Between the trimmed V and J ends, which lost 0 bases and 4 bases, there was a span of 19 bases. The CDR3 spans 17 residues. Germline lookup yields CDR1 SGDLS and CDR2 YYNGEE. DNA of the CDR3: TGTGCCAGCAGCGTAGGAGTGTCAGGGACCCAGGTCTATGGCTACACCTTC. This sequence encodes CASSVGVSGTQVYGYTF.

The genes are TRBV7-9 and TRBJ2-5; 8 positions match TRBD2. With 0 bases clipped from V and 3 bases from J, the junction kept 12 bases outside the gene matches. Germline assignment: CDR1 SEHNR and CDR2 FQNEAQ (reference sequence). The CDR3 extends over 18 amino acids. CDR3 amino acids: CASSLARLAGQWEETQYF. The CDR3 DNA reads as TGTGCCAGCAGCTTAGCGCGGCTAGCGGGCCAATGGGAAGAGACCCAGTACTTC.

This clonotype was recorded many times. The chain links TRBV20-1 to TRBJ2-5, with TRBD1 matching over 7 bases. The CDR3 is 12 residues long. CDR1 is DFQATT and CDR2 is SNEGSKA in the germline V gene (reference sequence). Trimming at V came to 4 bases and at J to 5 bases, leaving 4 bases not matched to a gene. CDR3 in DNA: TGCAGTGCTAAAAGGGGGCTGGAGACCCAGTACTTC. This sequence encodes CSAKRGLETQYF.

Ten or more counts support this clonotype. Because the CDR3 is missing its conserved closing phenylalanine or tryptophan, this is likely a read error. Because the CDR3's place on the DNA is in doubt, the DNA is left out and the CDR3 is given as listed by TCRdb. The chain has TRBV5-1 and TRBJ2-5; TRBD2 is taken as the D call from the table, unchecked against the DNA. Germline CDR1 and CDR2: SGHRS and YFSETQ. Ends included, the CDR3 has 8 residues. The CDR3 sequence: CASSPGTS.

The table lists this clonotype with many counts. The V gene is TRBV20-1, the J gene TRBJ1-4; D may be TRBD1 (5 bases). The CDR3 covers 13 residues. V gave up 3 bases and J gave up 6 bases, with 11 bases separating them. Germline V lookup: CDR1 DFQATT, CDR2 SNEGSKA (reference sequence). CDR3 sequence: CSASEVGDEKLFF. The CDR3 DNA reads TGCAGTGCTAGCGAGGTGGGGGATGAAAAACTGTTTTTT.

This clonotype occurred many times. The chain couples TRBV9 to TRBJ2-5, with 7 nucleotides matching TRBD1. The junction had 10 bases not matched to a gene; V was cut back by 3 bases and J by 5 bases. Germline V CDR1 and CDR2: SGDLS, YYNGEE. The CDR3 extends over 15 amino acids. CDR3 sequence (DNA): TGTGCCAGCAGCGCCCTCGAGGGGGCCTTTGAGACCCAGTACTTC. Amino acids: CASSALEGAFETQYF.

This clonotype was recorded at least ten times. The CDR3 nucleotides read TGTGCCAGCAGCCCGCGGCTACCGGGCCGCGAGCAGTACTTC. This codes for CASSPRLPGREQYF. V gene TRBV7-2 combines with J gene TRBJ2-7; D uncertain. The CDR3 contains 14 residues. V was pared by 5 bases and J by 6 bases, with 17 bases between. Per germline, CDR1 SGHTA and CDR2 FQGNSA.

The chain has TRBV20-1 and TRBJ1-1, with TRBD1 as a possible D gene (6 bases). The ends were cut back, 1 base at V and 11 bases at J, with 14 bases in the middle. Germline CDR1 and CDR2: DFQATT and SNEGSKA (reference sequence). The CDR3 has 12 amino acids. The CDR3 spells CSARGQTGLAFF. CDR3 nucleotides: TGCAGTGCTAGAGGACAGACAGGTTTGGCTTTCTTT.

This clonotype has only a few counts. The V and J genes are TRBV7-2 and TRBJ1-5; 9 bases are a match to TRBD1. J gave up 4 bases and V 5 bases, and 15 bases lay outside the gene matches. The CDR3 sequence is 18 residues long. Germline V gene lookup returns CDR1 SGHTA and CDR2 FQGNSA. CDR3 loop: CASSEDPTGTGTNQPQHF. The CDR3 DNA reads TGTGCCAGCAGCGAGGACCCGACAGGGACAGGGACGAATCAGCCCCAGCATTTT.

This clonotype was detected only a few times. J is TRBJ2-1 and V is TRBV7-3, with TRBD2 matching over 9 bases. The CDR3 is 13 amino acids. Trimming at V came to 5 bases and at J to 10 bases, leaving 6 bases not matched to a gene. In germline, CDR1 is SGHTA, CDR2 FQGTGA. Here the CDR3 reads CASSTGLAKEQFF. The CDR3 nucleotides read TGTGCCAGCAGCACGGGACTAGCCAAAGAGCAGTTCTTC.